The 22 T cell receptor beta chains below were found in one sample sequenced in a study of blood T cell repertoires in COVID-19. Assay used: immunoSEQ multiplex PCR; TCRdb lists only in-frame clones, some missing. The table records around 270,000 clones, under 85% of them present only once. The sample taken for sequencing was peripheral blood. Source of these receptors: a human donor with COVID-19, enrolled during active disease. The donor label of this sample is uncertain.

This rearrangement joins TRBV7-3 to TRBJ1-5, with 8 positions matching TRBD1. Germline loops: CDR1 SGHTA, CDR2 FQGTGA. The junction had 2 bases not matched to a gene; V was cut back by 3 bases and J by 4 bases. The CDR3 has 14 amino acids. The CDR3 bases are TGTGCCAGCAGCTTGACAGGGGTGAATCAGCCCCAGCATTTT. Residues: CASSLTGVNQPQHF. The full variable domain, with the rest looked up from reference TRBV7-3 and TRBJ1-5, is GAGVSQTPSNKVTEKGKYVELRCDPISGHTALYWYRQSLGQGPEFLIYFQGTGAADDSGLPNDRFFAVRPEGSVSTLKIQRTERGDSAVYLCASSLTGVNQPQHFGDGTRLSIL.

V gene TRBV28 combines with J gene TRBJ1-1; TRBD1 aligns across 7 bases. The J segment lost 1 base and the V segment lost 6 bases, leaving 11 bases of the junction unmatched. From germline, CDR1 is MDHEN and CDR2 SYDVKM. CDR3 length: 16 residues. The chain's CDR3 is CASRDTGVGANTEAFF. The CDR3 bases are TGTGCCAGCAGGGATACAGGGGTTGGTGCGAACACTGAAGCTTTCTTT.

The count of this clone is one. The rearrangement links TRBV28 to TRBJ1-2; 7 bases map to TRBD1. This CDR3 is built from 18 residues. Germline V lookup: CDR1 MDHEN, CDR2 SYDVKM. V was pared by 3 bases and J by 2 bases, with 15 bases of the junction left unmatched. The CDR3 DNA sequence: TGTGCCAGCAGTTTGGTGGGCGTGTCTAACAGGGGAAACTATGGCTACACCTTC. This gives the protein CASSLVGVSNRGNYGYTF.

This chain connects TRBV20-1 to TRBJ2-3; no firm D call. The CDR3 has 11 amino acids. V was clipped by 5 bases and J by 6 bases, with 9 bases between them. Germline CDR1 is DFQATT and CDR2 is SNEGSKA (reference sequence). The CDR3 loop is CSAQPRDTQYF. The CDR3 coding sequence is TGCAGTGCTCAACCGCGGGATACGCAGTATTTT.

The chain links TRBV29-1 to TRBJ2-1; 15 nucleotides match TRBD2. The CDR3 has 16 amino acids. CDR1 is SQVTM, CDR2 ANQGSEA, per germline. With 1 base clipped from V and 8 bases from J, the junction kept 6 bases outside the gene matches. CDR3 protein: CSVEVRTSGRAHEQFF. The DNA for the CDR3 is TGCAGCGTTGAAGTCCGGACTAGCGGGAGGGCCCATGAGCAGTTCTTC.

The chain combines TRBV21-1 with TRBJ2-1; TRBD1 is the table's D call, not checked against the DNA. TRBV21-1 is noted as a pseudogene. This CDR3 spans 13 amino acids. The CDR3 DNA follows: TGTGCCAGCACCGGAGGACAGGGCCCTGAGCAGTTCTTC. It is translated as CASTGGQGPEQFF.

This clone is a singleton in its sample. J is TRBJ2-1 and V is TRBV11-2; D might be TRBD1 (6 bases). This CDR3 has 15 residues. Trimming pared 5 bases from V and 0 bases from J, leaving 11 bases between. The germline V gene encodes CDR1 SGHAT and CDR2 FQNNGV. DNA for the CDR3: TGTGCCAGCAGCCCAGGGGTGAGCTCCTACAATGAGCAGTTCTTC. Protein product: CASSPGVSSYNEQFF.

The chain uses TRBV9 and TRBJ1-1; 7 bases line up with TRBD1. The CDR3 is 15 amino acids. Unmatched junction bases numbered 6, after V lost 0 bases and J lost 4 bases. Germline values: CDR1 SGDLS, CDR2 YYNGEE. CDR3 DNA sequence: TGTGCCAGCAGCGTAGTGGCAGGGGGGTTCACTGAAGCTTTCTTT. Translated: CASSVVAGGFTEAFF.

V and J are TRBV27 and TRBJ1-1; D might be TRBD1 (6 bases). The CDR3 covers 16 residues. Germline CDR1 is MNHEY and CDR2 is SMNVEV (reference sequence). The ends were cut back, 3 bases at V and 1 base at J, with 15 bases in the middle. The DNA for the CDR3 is TGTGCCAGCAGTTTCCAGACAGGAGATGGGAACACTGAAGCTTTCTTT. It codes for CASSFQTGDGNTEAFF.

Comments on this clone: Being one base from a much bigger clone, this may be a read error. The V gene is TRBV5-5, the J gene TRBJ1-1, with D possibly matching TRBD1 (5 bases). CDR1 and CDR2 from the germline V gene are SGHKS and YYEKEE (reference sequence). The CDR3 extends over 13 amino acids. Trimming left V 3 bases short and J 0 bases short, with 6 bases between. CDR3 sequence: CASSSTVNTEAFF. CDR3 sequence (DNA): TGTGCCAGCAGCTCGACAGTGAACACTGAAGCTTTCTTT.

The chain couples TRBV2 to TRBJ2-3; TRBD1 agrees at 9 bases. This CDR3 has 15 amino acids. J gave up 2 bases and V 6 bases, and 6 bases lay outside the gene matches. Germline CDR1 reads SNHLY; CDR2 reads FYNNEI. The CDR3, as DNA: TGTGCCAGCAGACTCGACAGGGGGTCCACAGATACGCAGTATTTT. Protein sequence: CASRLDRGSTDTQYF. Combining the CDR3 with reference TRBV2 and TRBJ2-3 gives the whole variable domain EPEVTQTPSHQVTQMGQEVILRCVPISNHLYFYWYRQILGQKVEFLVSFYNNEISEKSEIFDDQFSVERPDGSNFTLKIRSTKLEDSAMYFCASRLDRGSTDTQYFGPGTRLTVL.

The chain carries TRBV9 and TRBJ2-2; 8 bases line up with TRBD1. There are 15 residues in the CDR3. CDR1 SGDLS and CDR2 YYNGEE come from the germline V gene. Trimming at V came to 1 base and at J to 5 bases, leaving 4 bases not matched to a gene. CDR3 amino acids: CASSVQGAPTGELFF. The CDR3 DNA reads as TGTGCCAGCAGCGTACAGGGGGCGCCAACCGGGGAGCTGTTTTTT.

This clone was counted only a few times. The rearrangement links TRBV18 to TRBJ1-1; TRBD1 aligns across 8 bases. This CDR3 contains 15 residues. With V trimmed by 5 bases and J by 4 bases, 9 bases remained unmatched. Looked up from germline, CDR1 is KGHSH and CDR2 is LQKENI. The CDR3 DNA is TGTGCCAGCTCATCCCGGACAGGGACGGGCACTGAAGCTTTCTTT. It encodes CASSSRTGTGTEAFF.

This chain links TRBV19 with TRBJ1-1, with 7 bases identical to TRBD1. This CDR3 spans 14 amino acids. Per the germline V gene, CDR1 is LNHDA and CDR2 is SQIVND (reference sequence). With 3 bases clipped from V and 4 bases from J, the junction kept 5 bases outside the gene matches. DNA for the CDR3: TGTGCCAGTAGTATGGGCCAGGGGGTCACTGAAGCTTTCTTT. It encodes CASSMGQGVTEAFF.

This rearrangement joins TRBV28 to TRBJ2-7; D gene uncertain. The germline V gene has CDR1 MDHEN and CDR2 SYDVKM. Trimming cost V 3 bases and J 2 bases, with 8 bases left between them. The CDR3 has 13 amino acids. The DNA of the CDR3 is TGTGCCAGCAGTTTTTCCGTTCCCTACGAGCAGTACTTC. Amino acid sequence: CASSFSVPYEQYF.

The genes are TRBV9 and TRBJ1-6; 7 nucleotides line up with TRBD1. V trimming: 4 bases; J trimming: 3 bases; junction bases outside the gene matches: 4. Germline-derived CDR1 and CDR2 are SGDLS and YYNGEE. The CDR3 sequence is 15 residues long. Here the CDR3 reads CASSPSGGYNSPLHF. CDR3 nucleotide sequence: TGTGCCAGCAGCCCCTCAGGGGGCTATAATTCACCCCTCCACTTT.

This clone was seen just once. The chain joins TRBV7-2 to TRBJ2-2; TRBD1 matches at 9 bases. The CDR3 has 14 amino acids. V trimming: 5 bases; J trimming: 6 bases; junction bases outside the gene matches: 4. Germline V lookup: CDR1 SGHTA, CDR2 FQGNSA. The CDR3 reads CASSRDRAAGELFF. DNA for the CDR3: TGTGCCAGCAGCCGGGACAGGGCGGCCGGGGAGCTGTTTTTT.

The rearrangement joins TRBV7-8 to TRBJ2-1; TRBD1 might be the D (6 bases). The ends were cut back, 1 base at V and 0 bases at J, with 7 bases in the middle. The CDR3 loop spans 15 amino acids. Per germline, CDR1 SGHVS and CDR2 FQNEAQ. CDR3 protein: CASSLGTASYNEQFF. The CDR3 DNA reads TGTGCCAGCAGCTTAGGGACAGCCTCCTACAATGAGCAGTTCTTC.

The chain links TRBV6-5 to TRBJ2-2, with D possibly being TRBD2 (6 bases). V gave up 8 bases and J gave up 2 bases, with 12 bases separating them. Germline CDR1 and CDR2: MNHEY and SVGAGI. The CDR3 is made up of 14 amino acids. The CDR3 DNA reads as TGTGCCAGCGGGGCGGGGTTTAACACCGGGGAGCTGTTTTTT. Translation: CASGAGFNTGELFF.

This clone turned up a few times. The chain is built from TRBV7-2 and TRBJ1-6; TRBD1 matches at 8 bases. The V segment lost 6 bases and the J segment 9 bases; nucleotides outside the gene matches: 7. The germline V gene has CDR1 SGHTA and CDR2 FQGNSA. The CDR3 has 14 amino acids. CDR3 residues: CASSLDRVPSPLHF. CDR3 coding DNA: TGTGCCAGCAGTTTGGACAGGGTCCCTTCACCCCTCCACTTT. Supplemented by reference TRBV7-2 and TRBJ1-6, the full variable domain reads GAGVSQSPSNKVTEKGKDVELRCDPISGHTALYWYRQSLGQGLEFLIYFQGNSAPDKSGLPSDRFSAERTGGSVSTLTIQRTQQEDSAVYLCASSLDRVPSPLHFGNGTRLTVT.

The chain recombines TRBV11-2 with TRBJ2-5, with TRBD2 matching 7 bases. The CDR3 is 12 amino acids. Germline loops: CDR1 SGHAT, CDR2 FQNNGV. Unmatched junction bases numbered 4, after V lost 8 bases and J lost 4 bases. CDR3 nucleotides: TGTGCCAGCGCGGCTAGCGGAGAGACCCAGTACTTC. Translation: CASAASGETQYF.

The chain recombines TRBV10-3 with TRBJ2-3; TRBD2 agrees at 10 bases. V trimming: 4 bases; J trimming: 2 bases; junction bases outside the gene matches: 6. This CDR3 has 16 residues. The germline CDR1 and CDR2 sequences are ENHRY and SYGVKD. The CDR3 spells CAISVGLAGDTDTQYF. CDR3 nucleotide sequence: TGTGCCATCAGTGTCGGGCTAGCGGGAGACACAGATACGCAGTATTTT.